This T cell receptor beta chain was sequenced for a study of response to subunit inactivated influenza vaccine. This clonotype was picked up a small number of times. TCRdb fed the RT-PCR reads into MiXCR, producing one record per CDR3 protein. The table records about 620,000 distinct CDR3 sequences, roughly 12% of them present only once. Germline V gene data show CDR1 as MNHEY and CDR2 as SVGEGT. The CDR3 has 12 amino acids. Deletions cut 7 bases from V and 4 bases from J, with 11 bases between. This sample also appeared in a second study, on T cells expressing NK-cell markers. From that second work: UMI-tagged 5'RACE template switching yielded the TCR beta cDNA. Investigators obtained TCR beta repertoires from sorted CD3+CD56+NKG2C+, CD3+CD56+NKG2C- and CD3+CD56-NKG2C+ T cells. The authors restricted sorting to alpha-beta TCR T cells with an anti-gamma-delta TCR antibody in several experiments. Of the CD8+ T cells in six donors, about 1.0-7.0% belonged to dominant NKG2C+ clonotypes.

This TCR was recovered from a middle-aged man who received an inactivated influenza vaccine. Sample: PBMCs from blood, taken on the day of vaccination. The rearrangement uses TRBV6-2 or TRBV6-3 and TRBJ2-7; D gene ambiguous. CDR3 protein: CASIGLPYEQYF. DNA for the CDR3: TGTGCCAGCATTGGCCTACCGTACGAGCAGTACTTC.